The 8 T cell receptor beta chains in this list originate from one sample, sequenced in a study of OX40 agonist ivuxolimab in advanced cancers. The data were produced by immunoSEQ multiplex PCR, yet TCRdb's version contains in-frame clones alone and is incomplete. Counted here are about 77,000 clones, over 70% occurring once; the ten biggest clones make up roughly 4.9%. The source material was CD4+ or CD8+ T cells sorted from blood, sampled in a trial of the OX40 agonist ivuxolimab. Receptors were obtained from an adult with an advanced solid tumor such as melanoma, head and neck, liver or kidney cancer.

V is TRBV27 and J is TRBJ1-5; D ambiguous. This CDR3 is built from 13 residues. V was cut by 6 bases and J by 7 bases, with 13 bases left in between. Germline CDR1 is MNHEY and CDR2 is SMNVEV (reference sequence). This chain's CDR3 is CASSLKAGQPQHF. In DNA form, the CDR3 reads TGTGCCAGCAGCCTTAAAGCTGGACAGCCCCAGCATTTT.

The CDR3 nucleotides read TGTGCCAGCAGCTTAATTAGCGGGAGCACAGATACGCAGTATTTT. This codes for CASSLISGSTDTQYF. The J gene is TRBJ2-3, the V gene TRBV5-4, with 7 bases that match TRBD2. Germline lookup yields CDR1 SGHNT and CDR2 YYREEE (reference sequence). The CDR3 covers 15 residues. The J segment lost 0 bases and the V segment lost 2 bases, leaving 3 bases of the junction unmatched.

The chain links TRBV11-3 to TRBJ2-7; D is possibly TRBD1 (5 bases). Germline assignment: CDR1 SGHNT and CDR2 YENEEA. The CDR3 spans 11 residues. With 5 bases removed from V and 7 bases from J, the gap between germline ends came to 9 bases. The chain's CDR3 is CASSHAGEQYF. In DNA, the CDR3 is TGTGCCAGCAGCCACGCAGGGGAGCAGTACTTC.

This clone was counted between two and nine times. The CDR3 DNA is TGTGCCAGCAGCTTAGGCAGGGACGGCACCGGGGAGCTGTTTTTT. It yields the protein CASSLGRDGTGELFF. The chain joins TRBV7-3 to TRBJ2-2, with D possibly called TRBD1 or TRBD2 (5 bases each). V was pared by 2 bases and J by 4 bases, with 11 bases between. The germline CDR1 and CDR2 sequences are SGHTA and FQGTGA. The CDR3 covers 15 residues.

The genes are TRBV5-1 and TRBJ1-1; D unresolved. V lost 0 bases, J lost 1 base, and 7 bases lay in between. Germline lookup yields CDR1 SGHRS and CDR2 YFSETQ. The CDR3 is made up of 14 amino acids. The CDR3 DNA is TGCGCCAGCAGCTTGGCAGTTGGGAACACTGAAGCTTTCTTT. Its protein is CASSLAVGNTEAFF.

This rearrangement joins TRBV9 to TRBJ2-1; D gene ambiguous. Trimming stripped 3 bases from V and 8 bases from J, with 9 bases between. CDR3 length: 12 amino acids. CDR1 is SGDLS, CDR2 YYNGEE, per germline. CDR3 in amino acids: CASSGLGYEQFF. The CDR3 bases are TGTGCCAGCAGCGGGTTAGGGTATGAGCAGTTCTTC.

The rearrangement links TRBV23-1 to TRBJ1-3; D is unresolved. TRBV23-1 is assigned to the ORF class and has an uncertain function. The CDR3 covers 19 residues. Trimming took 3 bases from V and 0 from J, leaving 21 bases between them. This CDR3 reads CASSHKGCDRPHSGNTIYF. CDR3 DNA sequence: TGCGCCAGCAGTCACAAGGGTTGTGATCGGCCACACTCTGGAAACACCATATATTTT.

The chain couples TRBV4-1 to TRBJ2-5; D possibly corresponds to TRBD2 (5 bases). The DNA end is a closer match to TRBJ2-7, so the J assignment may be wrong. The germline CDR1 and CDR2 sequences are MGHRA and YSYEKL. The CDR3 has 13 residues. The CDR3 sequence is CASSHGLNYEQYF. CDR3 bases: TGCGCCAGCAGCCACGGACTGAACTACGAGCAGTACTTC.